These 3 T cell receptor beta chains share one sample of origin, sequenced in a study of T cells after yellow fever vaccination. TCRdb re-analysed the 5' RACE reads in MiXCR, keeping a single row per CDR3 protein. The table has about 350,000 distinct CDR3 sequences, about 8.3% seen once. This material consisted of PBMCs, taken 45 days after the first yellow fever vaccination. These receptors all come from a man aged 18 to 30 who received the YFV17D yellow fever vaccine.

The chain joins TRBV6-5 to TRBJ2-1; D is possibly TRBD1 or TRBD2 (5 bases each). Germline values: CDR1 MNHEY, CDR2 SVGAGI. The CDR3 is 15 residues long. V lost 4 bases, J lost 3 bases, and 13 bases lay in between. The CDR3 region is CASSSWGSGYNEQFF. The DNA for the CDR3 is TGTGCCAGCAGTTCCTGGGGGTCGGGCTACAATGAGCAGTTCTTC.

The chain carries TRBV20-1 and TRBJ2-3, with D perhaps assigned TRBD1 or TRBD2 (5 bases each). This CDR3 is built from 13 residues. V dropped 3 bases and J dropped 2 bases, with 9 bases sitting between them. Germline V gene data show CDR1 as DFQATT and CDR2 as SNEGSKA (reference sequence). The CDR3 DNA is TGCAGTGCTAGGCCGGGGCCCACAGATACGCAGTATTTT. This gives the protein CSARPGPTDTQYF.

The chain links TRBV5-1 to TRBJ2-3; 9 nucleotides align to TRBD2. The J segment lost 2 bases and the V segment lost 5 bases, leaving 3 bases of the junction unmatched. The length of the CDR3 is 14 residues. Per the germline V gene, CDR1 is SGHRS and CDR2 is YFSETQ. The CDR3 here is CASRTSGDTDTQYF. In DNA, the CDR3 is TGCGCCAGCAGGACTAGCGGAGACACAGATACGCAGTATTTT.